The next 12 T cell receptor beta chains were all read from a single sample in a study of cytomegalovirus exposure and HLA in healthy donors. The PCR had 60 Vbeta and 13 Jbeta primers. The method was immunoSEQ multiplex PCR; TCRdb's version includes in-frame clones alone and lacks a portion of them. Here the sample spans about 87,000 clones, approximately 7.6% being singletons. What was sequenced was PBMCs. The source is a man aged 50 to 60 in good health and CMV-seronegative.

The table lists this clone with a few counts. This chain connects TRBV27 to TRBJ1-5; D not certain. The CDR3 length is 16 residues. Germline values: CDR1 MNHEY, CDR2 SMNVEV (reference sequence). V was cut by 1 base and J by 2 bases, with 12 bases left in between. In DNA form, the CDR3 reads TGTGCCAGCAGTTTATGGCGGAGGAGTGGCAATCAGCCCCAGCATTTT. This gives the protein CASSLWRRSGNQPQHF.

The V gene is TRBV5-8, the J gene TRBJ2-3; 7 nucleotides agree with TRBD1. V dropped 4 bases and J dropped 3; count of bases not matched to a gene: 5. CDR3 length equals 14 residues. Germline-derived CDR1 and CDR2 are SGHTS and YDEGEE. The DNA for the CDR3 is TGTGCCAGCAGCAACAGACAGGGAACAGATACGCAGTATTTT. Translating gives CASSNRQGTDTQYF.

There are a few counts of this clone. J is TRBJ1-1 and V is TRBV9; 11 nucleotides align to TRBD1. Germline lookup yields CDR1 SGDLS and CDR2 YYNGEE. CDR3 size: 18 residues. After removal of 0 bases from V and 0 bases from J, the junction contained 7 bases not matched to a gene. CDR3 residues: CASSVAGTGGLLNTEAFF. The CDR3 DNA sequence: TGTGCCAGCAGCGTAGCCGGGACAGGGGGTCTTCTGAACACTGAAGCTTTCTTT.

The chain is built from TRBV15 and TRBJ2-7, with 8 positions matching TRBD2. The CDR3 is 14 amino acids. Losses at the gene ends were 0 bases for V and 6 bases for J; bases not matched to a gene: 4. Germline V gene data show CDR1 as LNHNV and CDR2 as YYDKDF (reference sequence). This CDR3 reads CATSRDRGGREQYF. In DNA form, the CDR3 reads TGTGCCACCAGCAGAGATCGGGGGGGCCGCGAGCAGTACTTC.

This clone was counted only a few times. The chain employs TRBV5-6 and TRBJ1-1; tentatively, D is TRBD1 (6 bases). The ends were cut back, 7 bases at V and 1 base at J, with 11 bases in the middle. Per the germline V gene, CDR1 is SGHDT and CDR2 is YYEEEE. CDR3 length: 13 residues. The CDR3 DNA is TGTGCCAGCGCCCTGGGGGCGAACACTGAAGCTTTCTTT. Residues: CASALGANTEAFF.

At least ten counts were recorded for this clone. The chain joins TRBV6-4 to TRBJ2-3, with 10 bases fitting TRBD2. The CDR3 sequence is 15 residues long. Germline V lookup: CDR1 MRHNA, CDR2 SNTAGT. The ends lost 8 bases at V and 1 base at J; junction bases unmatched: 6. The CDR3 nucleotides read TGTGCCAGCTCCGAGGGGACTAGCGGCACAGATACGCAGTATTTT. Translating it yields CASSEGTSGTDTQYF.

This clone was observed a few times. J is TRBJ2-1 and V is TRBV9, with D possibly being TRBD1 (6 bases). The V gene's germline CDR1 is SGDLS and CDR2 YYNGEE. The CDR3 totals 14 residues. V shed 0 bases and J shed 8 bases, with 12 bases lying between them. The CDR3 nucleotides read TGTGCCAGCAGCGTAGCTACAGGGTCGTATGAGCAGTTCTTC. It yields the protein CASSVATGSYEQFF.

Comments on this clone: Different DNA sequences within this sample yield the same CDR3. The chain links TRBV6-1 to TRBJ2-3; D is uncertain. Germline V lookup: CDR1 MNHNS, CDR2 SASEGT. V lost 3 bases, J lost 4 bases, and 5 bases lay in between. The CDR3 runs 12 residues. In DNA, the CDR3 is TGTGCCAGCAGTGAGTATTCAGATACGCAGTATTTT. Amino acids: CASSEYSDTQYF.

There are a few counts of this clone. V usage is TRBV6-5 and J usage is TRBJ2-5; D gene uncertain. The J call is uncertain, as TRBJ2-7 better fits the DNA end. The CDR3 extends over 12 amino acids. In germline, CDR1 is MNHEY, CDR2 SVGAGI. The CDR3 region has the DNA TGTGCCAGCAGCAGACTTGGGTACGAGCAGTACTTC. It is translated as CASSRLGYEQYF.

The chain links TRBV7-9 to TRBJ2-1; D remains unclear. The germline gives CDR1 SEHNR, CDR2 FQNEAQ (reference sequence). Trimming took 5 bases from V and 4 from J, leaving 6 bases between them. The CDR3 length is 12 residues. This chain's CDR3 is CASSREYNEQFF. CDR3 nucleotides: TGTGCCAGCAGCAGAGAGTACAATGAGCAGTTCTTC.

The CDR3 loop is CASSPTGVLFAGELFF. In nucleotides, the CDR3 is TGTGCCAGCAGTCCGACAGGGGTATTATTCGCCGGGGAGCTGTTTTTT. The rearrangement uses TRBV25-1 and TRBJ2-2, with 8 bases aligning to TRBD1. The CDR3 consists of 16 residues. V was pared by 5 bases and J by 6 bases, with 11 bases of the junction left unmatched. Germline CDR1 reads MGHDK; CDR2 reads SYGVNS.

Only a few counts were recorded for this clone. This chain links TRBV6-6 with TRBJ1-1; TRBD1 is a possible D gene (6 bases). The CDR3 length is 15 residues. CDR1 is MNHNY and CDR2 is SVGAGI in the germline V gene (reference sequence). V was cut by 3 bases and J by 9 bases, with 20 bases left in between. This CDR3 is CASSYSFSDRDKAFF. For the CDR3, the DNA is TGTGCCAGCAGTTATAGCTTTTCGGACAGAGACAAAGCTTTCTTT.